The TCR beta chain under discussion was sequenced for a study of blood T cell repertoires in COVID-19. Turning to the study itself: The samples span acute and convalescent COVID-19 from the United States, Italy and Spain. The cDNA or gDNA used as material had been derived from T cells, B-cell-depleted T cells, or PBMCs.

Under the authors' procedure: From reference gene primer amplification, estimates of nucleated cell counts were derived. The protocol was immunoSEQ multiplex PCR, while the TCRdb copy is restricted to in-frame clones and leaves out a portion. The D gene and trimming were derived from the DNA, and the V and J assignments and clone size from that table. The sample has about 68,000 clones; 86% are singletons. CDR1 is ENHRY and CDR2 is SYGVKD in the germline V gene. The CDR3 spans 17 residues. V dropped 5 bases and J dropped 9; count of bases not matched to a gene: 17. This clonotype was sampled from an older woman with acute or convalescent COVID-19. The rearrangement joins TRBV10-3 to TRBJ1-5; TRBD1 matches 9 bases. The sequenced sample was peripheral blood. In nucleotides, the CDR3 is TGTGCCATCAGTAAATATCCGGGACAGGGTAAGATTGGGCCCCAGCATTTT. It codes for CAISKYPGQGKIGPQHF.